Listed here are 27 T cell receptor beta chains from one sample, sequenced in a study of T cell responses to AZD1222 COVID-19 vaccine. Produced via immunoSEQ multiplex PCR; TCRdb's table is partial and in-frame only. The table includes around 91,000 clones, roughly 92% detected once. Sequenced here: peripheral blood, sampled 28 days after the second AZD1222 dose. These receptors came from an adult who received the AZD1222 COVID-19 vaccine.

The CDR3 DNA sequence: TGTGCCAGCAGCTTGTCAGGGGCTAATGAAAAACTGTTTTTT. Its protein is CASSLSGANEKLFF. The chain has TRBV7-2 and TRBJ1-4; possible D gene TRBD1, 6 bases. V lost 3 bases to trimming and J lost 3 bases, with 8 bases between them. From germline, CDR1 is SGHTA and CDR2 FQGNSA. The CDR3 runs 14 residues.

The chain has TRBV7-6 and TRBJ1-5, with 10 nucleotides matching TRBD1. Unmatched junction bases numbered 4, after V lost 3 bases and J lost 5 bases. The germline gives CDR1 SGHVS, CDR2 FNYEAQ. CDR3 length: 15 residues. This CDR3 reads CASSLTGGTDQPQHF. In DNA, the CDR3 is TGTGCCAGCAGCTTGACAGGGGGCACCGATCAGCCCCAGCATTTT. Full variable domain (remainder filled in from reference TRBV7-6 and TRBJ1-5): GAGVSQSPRYKVTKRGQDVALRCDPISGHVSLYWYRQALGQGPEFLTYFNYEAQQDKSGLPNDRFSAERPEGSISTLTIQRTEQRDSAMYRCASSLTGGTDQPQHFGDGTRLSIL.

This chain uses TRBV3-1 (or the pseudogene TRBV3-2) with TRBJ2-7; D may be TRBD1 or TRBD2 (5 bases each). Germline lookup yields CDR1 LGHDT and CDR2 YNNKEL (reference sequence). V was clipped by 3 bases and J by 6 bases, with 18 bases between them. CDR3 length: 15 amino acids. The DNA for the CDR3 is TGTGCCAGCAGCCAGGCATGGGACCCACCGGGCGAGCAGTACTTC. Amino acid sequence: CASSQAWDPPGEQYF.

The chain is built from TRBV5-1 and TRBJ2-1, with 14 bases fitting TRBD2. This CDR3 is 16 amino acids long. The trim removed 0 bases at V and 9 bases at J, leaving 5 bases unmatched. Per germline, CDR1 SGHRS and CDR2 YFSETQ. The CDR3 DNA sequence: TGCGCCAGCAGCTTGGTAGCGGGACTAGCGGGAGTTGAGCAGTTCTTC. Translating gives CASSLVAGLAGVEQFF. Filled out from reference TRBV5-1 and TRBJ2-1, the complete variable domain reads KAGVTQTPRYLIKTRGQQVTLSCSPISGHRSVSWYQQTPGQGLQFLFEYFSETQRNKGNFPGRFSGRQFSNSRSEMNVSTLELGDSALYLCASSLVAGLAGVEQFFGPGTRLTVL.

The V and J genes are TRBV28 and TRBJ2-7; D tentatively reads TRBD1 or TRBD2 (5 bases each). Germline-derived CDR1 and CDR2 are MDHEN and SYDVKM. V lost 8 bases to trimming and J lost 2 bases, with 22 bases between them. This CDR3 comprises 16 residues. The chain's CDR3 is CASFPGGTGPTYEQYF. DNA for the CDR3: TGTGCCAGCTTCCCCGGAGGCACGGGGCCAACCTACGAGCAGTACTTC.

The rearrangement uses TRBV14 and TRBJ1-1; 8 bases align to TRBD1. The CDR3 loop spans 13 amino acids. V shed 1 base and J 5 bases; nucleotides not matched to a gene: 0. Germline values: CDR1 SGHDN, CDR2 FVKESK. CDR3 DNA: TGTGCCAGCAGCCAAGGGACAGGGACTGAAGCTTTCTTT. As protein: CASSQGTGTEAFF.

The chain joins TRBV11-2 to TRBJ2-5; D might be TRBD1 (6 bases). Germline V gene lookup returns CDR1 SGHAT and CDR2 FQNNGV. The V end lost 4 bases, the J end lost 5 bases, and 14 bases lay between the germline ends. The CDR3 contains 14 residues. The CDR3 here is CASSSRTGWETQYF. In nucleotides, the CDR3 is TGTGCCAGCAGCTCCCGAACAGGGTGGGAGACCCAGTACTTC.

The rearrangement links TRBV21-1 to TRBJ2-6; no DNA check was done on the table's D call, TRBD1. TRBV21-1 is assigned pseudogene status. The CDR3 is 17 amino acids. The CDR3 sequence is CASSKDQGVSGANVLTF. The DNA for the CDR3 is TGTGCCAGCAGCAAAGATCAAGGGGTCTCTGGGGCCAACGTCCTGACTTTC.

In this sample, this clone turned up a few times. The chain combines TRBV11-1 with TRBJ1-2; D is possibly TRBD1 (5 bases). Trimming took off 1 base at V and 2 bases at J, with 8 bases between the two ends. The CDR3 loop spans 14 amino acids. Germline CDR1 is SGHAT and CDR2 is FQDESV (reference sequence). The CDR3 protein is CASSLGDGNYGYTF. CDR3 bases: TGTGCCAGCAGCTTAGGGGACGGCAACTATGGCTACACCTTC.

V and J are TRBV19 and TRBJ2-7; tentatively, D is TRBD1 or TRBD2 (5 bases each). CDR3 length: 14 amino acids. Trimming removed 5 bases from V and 2 bases from J, with 13 bases in between. The germline V gene encodes CDR1 LNHDA and CDR2 SQIVND (reference sequence). The CDR3 region has the DNA TGTGCCAGTAGTGTGGGACGGAGTCCCTACGAGCAGTACTTC. Residues: CASSVGRSPYEQYF.

The chain recombines TRBV9 with TRBJ2-2, with D perhaps matching TRBD2 (5 bases). The germline V and J ends were trimmed by 0 bases and 6 bases, with 15 bases remaining between them. Germline CDR1 SGDLS, CDR2 YYNGEE. The CDR3 runs 16 residues. Here the CDR3 DNA reads TGTGCCAGCAGCGTAGGGACCGGGAAAAGGGCCGGGGAGCTGTTTTTT. It translates to CASSVGTGKRAGELFF.

CDR3 residues: CASSLNPQGTYNEQFF. DNA of the CDR3: TGCGCCAGCAGCTTGAATCCTCAGGGAACCTACAATGAGCAGTTCTTC. This sequence joins TRBV5-1 and TRBJ2-1, with D possibly TRBD1 on 5 matching bases. CDR3 length: 16 amino acids. V dropped 1 base and J dropped 2 bases, with 13 bases sitting between them. CDR1 and CDR2 (germline): SGHRS, YFSETQ.

V usage is TRBV7-8 and J usage is TRBJ2-7; no definite D call. The CDR3 covers 14 residues. V shed 0 bases and J shed 6 bases, with 12 bases lying between them. CDR1 SGHVS and CDR2 FQNEAQ come from the germline V gene. CDR3 in DNA: TGTGCCAGCAGCTTAGCGGGCGTAGCAGGCGAGCAGTACTTC. Amino acid sequence: CASSLAGVAGEQYF.

The chain carries TRBV12-2 and TRBJ2-7; TRBD2, the D gene given by the table, was not confirmed from the DNA. TRBV12-2 is designated a pseudogene. The CDR3 covers 14 residues. CDR3 in DNA: TGTGCAAGTCGCCGCCGGGAAAGTCGACACGAGCAGTACTTC. Translated: CASRRRESRHEQYF.

This chain uses TRBV7-8 with TRBJ1-4; no clear D. The CDR3 covers 17 residues. Trimming removed 1 base at V and 0 bases at J, with 12 bases between. Germline loops: CDR1 SGHVS, CDR2 FQNEAQ. CDR3 amino acids: CASSLVIRTTTNEKLFF. For the CDR3, the DNA is TGTGCCAGCAGCTTAGTGATAAGGACCACAACTAATGAAAAACTGTTTTTT.

This chain connects TRBV14 to TRBJ2-5; no clear D gene. The CDR3 contains 11 residues. CDR1 is SGHDN, CDR2 FVKESK, per germline. Trimming cost V 0 bases and J 7 bases, with 3 bases left between them. In nucleotides, the CDR3 is TGTGCCAGCAGCCAAGATGGGACCCAGTACTTC. It is translated as CASSQDGTQYF.

The chain has TRBV28 and TRBJ1-1; TRBD1 is a possible D gene (5 bases). CDR1 MDHEN and CDR2 SYDVKM come from the germline V gene. The CDR3 consists of 13 residues. V lost 4 bases to trimming and J lost 8 bases, with 14 bases between them. CDR3 sequence: CASSSGTSSEAFF. CDR3 coding DNA: TGTGCCAGCAGTTCAGGGACCTCTTCCGAAGCTTTCTTT.

This chain uses TRBV5-6 with TRBJ1-5; 10 positions match TRBD1. CDR1 and CDR2 (germline): SGHDT, YYEEEE. This CDR3 has 16 amino acids. V was pared by 0 bases and J by 4 bases, with 4 bases of the junction left unmatched. CDR3 nucleotides: TGTGCCAGCAGCTTGGCGGGGACAGGGGCAAATCAGCCCCAGCATTTT. Residues: CASSLAGTGANQPQHF.

This chain joins TRBV27 and TRBJ2-1; 9 bases match TRBD2. The CDR3 is made up of 18 amino acids. V lost 3 bases to trimming and J lost 4 bases; unmatched junction nucleotides: 13. CDR1 is MNHEY and CDR2 is SMNVEV in the germline V gene (reference sequence). The CDR3 spells CASSLVAGAPYRYNEQFF. CDR3 in DNA: TGTGCCAGCAGTTTGGTAGCGGGAGCGCCCTACAGGTACAATGAGCAGTTCTTC.

The chain joins TRBV7-9 to TRBJ1-3; D ambiguous. Trimming stripped 5 bases from V and 7 bases from J, with 9 bases between. This CDR3 has 12 residues. Looked up from germline, CDR1 is SEHNR and CDR2 is FQNEAQ (reference sequence). CDR3 amino acids: CASSPPPNTIYF. The CDR3 DNA sequence: TGTGCCAGCAGCCCTCCGCCTAACACCATATATTTT.

V usage is TRBV5-1 and J usage is TRBJ2-3; D is undetermined. The CDR3 covers 14 residues. CDR1 SGHRS and CDR2 YFSETQ come from the germline V gene. Trimming took 0 bases from V and 1 from J, leaving 6 bases between them. The DNA for the CDR3 is TGCGCCAGCAGCTTGGACAGACGCACAGATACGCAGTATTTT. It is translated as CASSLDRRTDTQYF. Based on the CDR3 plus reference TRBV5-1 and TRBJ2-3, the full variable domain is KAGVTQTPRYLIKTRGQQVTLSCSPISGHRSVSWYQQTPGQGLQFLFEYFSETQRNKGNFPGRFSGRQFSNSRSEMNVSTLELGDSALYLCASSLDRRTDTQYFGPGTRLTVL.

This chain joins TRBV2 and TRBJ2-3; weak D call: TRBD1 (6 bases). In germline, CDR1 is SNHLY, CDR2 FYNNEI. Trimming cost V 6 bases and J 4 bases, with 17 bases left between them. The CDR3 is 15 amino acids. Here the CDR3 reads CASSQTGTSPDTQYF. DNA for the CDR3: TGTGCCAGCAGCCAAACCGGGACATCTCCAGATACGCAGTATTTT.

The chain carries TRBV18 and TRBJ1-3, with TRBD1 matching 9 bases. V shed 3 bases and J 4 bases; nucleotides not matched to a gene: 10. The CDR3 sequence is 17 residues long. Germline loops: CDR1 KGHSH, CDR2 LQKENI. CDR3: CASSPLRRTGVGNTIYF. Here the CDR3 DNA reads TGTGCCAGCTCACCTCTCCGGAGGACAGGGGTCGGAAACACCATATATTTT.

This clone was detected only a few times. This rearrangement joins TRBV28 to TRBJ2-7; D uncertain. CDR3 length: 11 amino acids. V lost 4 bases, J lost 2 bases, and 3 bases lay in between. Germline V gene sequence: CDR1 MDHEN, CDR2 SYDVKM. The CDR3 coding sequence is TGTGCCAGCAGTTCCACCTACGAGCAGTACTTC. Translating gives CASSSTYEQYF. Drawing the rest from reference TRBV28 and TRBJ2-7, the complete variable domain is DVKVTQSSRYLVKRTGEKVFLECVQDMDHENMFWYRQDPGLGLRLIYFSYDVKMKEKGDIPEGYSVSREKKERFSLILESASTNQTSMYLCASSSTYEQYFGPGTRLTVT.

The V call is TRBV3-1 (or the pseudogene TRBV3-2), the J call TRBJ2-5; tentative D call: TRBD1 (6 bases). Germline CDR1 and CDR2: LGHDT and YNNKEL (reference sequence). V was pared by 1 base and J by 0 bases, with 9 bases between. The length of the CDR3 is 15 residues. This CDR3 is CASSQGTVYQETQYF. For the CDR3, the DNA is TGTGCCAGCAGCCAAGGGACAGTTTACCAAGAGACCCAGTACTTC.

V is TRBV2 and J is TRBJ2-7, with 13 bases aligning to TRBD2. The CDR3 has 14 residues. Per germline, CDR1 SNHLY and CDR2 FYNNEI. The V gene end was trimmed by 7 bases and the J gene end by 1 base; junction bases not matched to a gene: 1. The CDR3 DNA follows: TGTGCCAGCAAGGGACTAGCGGGATCCTACGAGCAGTACTTC. It codes for CASKGLAGSYEQYF.

The chain is built from TRBV11-2 and TRBJ1-1, with D hard to call. CDR3 size: 13 residues. V was shortened by 5 bases and J by 2 bases, with 9 bases between the two germline ends. The germline V gene has CDR1 SGHAT and CDR2 FQNNGV. This CDR3 is CASSLILNTEAFF. CDR3 sequence (DNA): TGTGCCAGCAGCCTCATCCTTAACACTGAAGCTTTCTTT.